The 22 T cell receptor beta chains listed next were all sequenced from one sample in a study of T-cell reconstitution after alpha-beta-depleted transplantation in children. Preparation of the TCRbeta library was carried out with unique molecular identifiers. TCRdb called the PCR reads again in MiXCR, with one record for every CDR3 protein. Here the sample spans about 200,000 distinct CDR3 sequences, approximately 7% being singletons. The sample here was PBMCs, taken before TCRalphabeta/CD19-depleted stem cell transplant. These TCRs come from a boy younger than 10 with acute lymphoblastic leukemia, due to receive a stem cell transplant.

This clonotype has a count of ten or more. CDR3 protein: CASSPSGGLPGEQYF. CDR3 coding DNA: TGTGCCAGCAGCCCTAGCGGAGGGCTCCCCGGCGAGCAGTACTTC. The V gene is TRBV7-2, the J gene TRBJ2-7; 7 nucleotides align to TRBD2. The V segment lost 5 bases and the J segment 6 bases; nucleotides outside the gene matches: 13. The CDR3 loop spans 15 amino acids. Germline CDR1 reads SGHTA; CDR2 reads FQGNSA.

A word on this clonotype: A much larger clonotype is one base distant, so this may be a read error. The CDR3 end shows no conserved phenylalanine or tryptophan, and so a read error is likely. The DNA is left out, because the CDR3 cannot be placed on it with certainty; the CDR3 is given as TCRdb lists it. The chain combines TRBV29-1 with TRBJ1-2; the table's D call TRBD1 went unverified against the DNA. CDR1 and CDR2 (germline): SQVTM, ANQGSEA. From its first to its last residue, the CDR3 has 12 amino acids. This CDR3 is CSVGEGQAGYTC.

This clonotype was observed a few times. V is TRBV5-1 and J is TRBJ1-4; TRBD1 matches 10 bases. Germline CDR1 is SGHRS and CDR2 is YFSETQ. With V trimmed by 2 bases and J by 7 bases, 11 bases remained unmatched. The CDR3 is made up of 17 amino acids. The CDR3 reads CASSFSGTGEGAEKLFF. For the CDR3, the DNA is TGCGCCAGCAGCTTTTCCGGGACAGGGGAGGGGGCTGAAAAACTGTTTTTT.

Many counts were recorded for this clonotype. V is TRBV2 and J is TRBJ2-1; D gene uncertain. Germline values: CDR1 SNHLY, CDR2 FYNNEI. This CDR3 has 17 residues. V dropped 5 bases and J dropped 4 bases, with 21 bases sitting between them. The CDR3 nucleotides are TGTGCCAGCAGTCGTAACGGGCACCACCACCTTTACAATGAGCAGTTCTTC. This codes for CASSRNGHHHLYNEQFF. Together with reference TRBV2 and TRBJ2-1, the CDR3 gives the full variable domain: EPEVTQTPSHQVTQMGQEVILRCVPISNHLYFYWYRQILGQKVEFLVSFYNNEISEKSEIFDDQFSVERPDGSNFTLKIRSTKLEDSAMYFCASSRNGHHHLYNEQFFGPGTRLTVL.

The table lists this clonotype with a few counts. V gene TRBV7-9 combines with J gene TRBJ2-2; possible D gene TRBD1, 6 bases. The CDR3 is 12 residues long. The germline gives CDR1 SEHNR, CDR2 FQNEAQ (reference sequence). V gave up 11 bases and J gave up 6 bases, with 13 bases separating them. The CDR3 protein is CAPQGPAGELFF. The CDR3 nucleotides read TGTGCCCCCCAGGGGCCGGCCGGGGAGCTGTTTTTT.

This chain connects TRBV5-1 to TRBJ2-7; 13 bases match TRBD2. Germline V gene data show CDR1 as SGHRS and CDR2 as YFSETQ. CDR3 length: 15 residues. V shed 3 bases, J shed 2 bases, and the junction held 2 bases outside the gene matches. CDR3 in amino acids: CASSWGLAGPYEQYF. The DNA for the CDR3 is TGCGCCAGCAGCTGGGGACTAGCGGGACCCTACGAGCAGTACTTC. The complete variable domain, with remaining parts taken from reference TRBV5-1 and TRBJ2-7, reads KAGVTQTPRYLIKTRGQQVTLSCSPISGHRSVSWYQQTPGQGLQFLFEYFSETQRNKGNFPGRFSGRQFSNSRSEMNVSTLELGDSALYLCASSWGLAGPYEQYFGPGTRLTVT.

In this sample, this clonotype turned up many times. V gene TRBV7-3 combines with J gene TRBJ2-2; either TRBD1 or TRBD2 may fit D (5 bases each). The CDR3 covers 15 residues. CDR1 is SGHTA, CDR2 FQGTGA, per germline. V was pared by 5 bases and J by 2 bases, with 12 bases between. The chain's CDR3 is CASSPGTANTGELFF. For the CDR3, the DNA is TGTGCCAGCAGCCCCGGGACCGCCAACACCGGGGAGCTGTTTTTT.

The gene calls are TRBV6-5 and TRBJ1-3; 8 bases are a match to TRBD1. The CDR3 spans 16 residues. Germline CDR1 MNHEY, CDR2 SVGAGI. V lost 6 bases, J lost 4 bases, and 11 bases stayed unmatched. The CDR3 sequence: CASSRQITGGGNTIYF. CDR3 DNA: TGTGCCAGCAGCCGCCAGATAACAGGGGGGGGAAACACCATATATTTT.

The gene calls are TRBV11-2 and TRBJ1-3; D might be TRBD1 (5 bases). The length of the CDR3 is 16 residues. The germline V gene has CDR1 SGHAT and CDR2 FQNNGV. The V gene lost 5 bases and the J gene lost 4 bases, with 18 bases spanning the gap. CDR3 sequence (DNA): TGTGCCAGCAGCCCATTTACGGGGGTGGAAGGAAACACCATATATTTT. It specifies CASSPFTGVEGNTIYF.

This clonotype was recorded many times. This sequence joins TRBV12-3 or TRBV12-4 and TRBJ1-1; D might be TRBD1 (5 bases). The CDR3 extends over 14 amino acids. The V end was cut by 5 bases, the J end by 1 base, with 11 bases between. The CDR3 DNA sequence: TGTGCCAGCAGTCGCAGCGGGGGGAACACTGAAGCTTTCTTT. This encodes CASSRSGGNTEAFF.

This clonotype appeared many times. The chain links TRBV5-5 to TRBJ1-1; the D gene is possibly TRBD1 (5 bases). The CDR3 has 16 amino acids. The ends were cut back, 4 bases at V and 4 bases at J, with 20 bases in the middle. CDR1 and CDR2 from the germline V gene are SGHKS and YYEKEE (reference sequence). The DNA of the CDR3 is TGTGCCAGCAGCCCAAATGGCAGGGCGGTTGGCACTGAAGCTTTCTTT. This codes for CASSPNGRAVGTEAFF.

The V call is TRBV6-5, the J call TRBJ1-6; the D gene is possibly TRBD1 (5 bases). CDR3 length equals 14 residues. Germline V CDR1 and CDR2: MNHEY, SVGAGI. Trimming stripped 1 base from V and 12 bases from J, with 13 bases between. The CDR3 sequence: CASSYFEQGLPLHF. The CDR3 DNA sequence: TGTGCCAGCAGTTACTTCGAGCAGGGTTTACCCCTCCACTTT.

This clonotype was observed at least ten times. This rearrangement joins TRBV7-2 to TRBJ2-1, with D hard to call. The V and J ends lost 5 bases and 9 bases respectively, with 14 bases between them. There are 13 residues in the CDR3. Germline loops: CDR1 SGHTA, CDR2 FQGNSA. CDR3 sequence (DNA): TGTGCCAGCAGCCCATGGGTCATTAGTGAGCAGTTCTTC. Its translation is CASSPWVISEQFF.

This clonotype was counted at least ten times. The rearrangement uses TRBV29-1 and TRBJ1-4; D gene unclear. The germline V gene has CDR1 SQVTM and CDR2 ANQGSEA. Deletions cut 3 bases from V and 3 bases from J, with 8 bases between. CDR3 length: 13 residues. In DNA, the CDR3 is TGCAGCGTTGAGGACGGACCTAATGAAAAACTGTTTTTT. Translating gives CSVEDGPNEKLFF.

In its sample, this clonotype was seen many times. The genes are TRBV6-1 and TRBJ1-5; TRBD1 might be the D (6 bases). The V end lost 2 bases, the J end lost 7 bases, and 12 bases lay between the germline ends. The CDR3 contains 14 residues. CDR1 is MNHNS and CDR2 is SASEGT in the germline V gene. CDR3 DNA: TGTGCCAGCAGTGAATCCGCCAGGGGACAGCCCCAGCATTTT. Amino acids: CASSESARGQPQHF.

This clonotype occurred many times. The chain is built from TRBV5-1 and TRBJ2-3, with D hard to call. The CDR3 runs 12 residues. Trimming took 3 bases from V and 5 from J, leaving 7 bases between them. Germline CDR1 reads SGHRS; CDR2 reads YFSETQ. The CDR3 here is CASSSTLDTQYF. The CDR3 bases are TGCGCCAGCAGCTCGACCTTAGATACGCAGTATTTT. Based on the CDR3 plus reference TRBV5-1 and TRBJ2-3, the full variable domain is KAGVTQTPRYLIKTRGQQVTLSCSPISGHRSVSWYQQTPGQGLQFLFEYFSETQRNKGNFPGRFSGRQFSNSRSEMNVSTLELGDSALYLCASSSTLDTQYFGPGTRLTVL.

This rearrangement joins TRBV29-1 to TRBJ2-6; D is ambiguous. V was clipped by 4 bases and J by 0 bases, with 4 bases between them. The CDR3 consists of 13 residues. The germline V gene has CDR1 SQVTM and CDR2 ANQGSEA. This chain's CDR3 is CSVGVSGANVLTF. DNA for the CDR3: TGCAGCGTTGGAGTCTCTGGGGCCAACGTCCTGACTTTC.

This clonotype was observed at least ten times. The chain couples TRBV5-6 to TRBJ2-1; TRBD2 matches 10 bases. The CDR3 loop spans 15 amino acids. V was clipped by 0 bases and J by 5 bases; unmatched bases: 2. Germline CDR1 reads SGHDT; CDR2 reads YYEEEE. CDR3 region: CASSLDGLADNEQFF. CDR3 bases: TGTGCCAGCAGCTTGGACGGACTAGCGGACAATGAGCAGTTCTTC.

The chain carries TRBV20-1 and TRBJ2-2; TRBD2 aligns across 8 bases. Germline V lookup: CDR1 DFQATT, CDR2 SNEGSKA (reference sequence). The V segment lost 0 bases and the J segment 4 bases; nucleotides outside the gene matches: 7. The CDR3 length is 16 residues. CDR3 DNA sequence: TGCAGTGCTAGAGATTGGGCGGGAGGATCCACCGGGGAGCTGTTTTTT. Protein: CSARDWAGGSTGELFF.

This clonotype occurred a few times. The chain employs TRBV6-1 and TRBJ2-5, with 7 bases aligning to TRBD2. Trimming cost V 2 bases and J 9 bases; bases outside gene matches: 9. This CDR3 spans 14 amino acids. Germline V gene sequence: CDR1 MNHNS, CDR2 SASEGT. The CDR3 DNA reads TGTGCCAGCAGTGAATTTTTGGTCGGGGGGTCCCAGTACTTC. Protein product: CASSEFLVGGSQYF.

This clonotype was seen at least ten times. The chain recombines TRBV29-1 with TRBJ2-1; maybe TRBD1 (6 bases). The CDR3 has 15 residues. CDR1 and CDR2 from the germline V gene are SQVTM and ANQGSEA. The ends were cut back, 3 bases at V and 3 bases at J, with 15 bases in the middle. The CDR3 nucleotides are TGCAGCGTTGACTTGAAACAGGGTCTCTACAATGAGCAGTTCTTC. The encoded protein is CSVDLKQGLYNEQFF.

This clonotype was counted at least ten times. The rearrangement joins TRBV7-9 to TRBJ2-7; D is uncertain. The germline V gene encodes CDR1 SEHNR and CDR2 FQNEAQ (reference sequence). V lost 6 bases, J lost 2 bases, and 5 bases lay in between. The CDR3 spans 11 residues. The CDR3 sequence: CASSATYEQYF. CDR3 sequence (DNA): TGTGCCAGCAGTGCTACCTACGAGCAGTACTTC. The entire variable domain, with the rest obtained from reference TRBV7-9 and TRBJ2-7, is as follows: DTGVSQNPRHKITKRGQNVTFRCDPISEHNRLYWYRQTLGQGPEFLTYFQNEAQLEKSRLLSDRFSAERPKGSFSTLEIQRTEQGDSAMYLCASSATYEQYFGPGTRLTVT.